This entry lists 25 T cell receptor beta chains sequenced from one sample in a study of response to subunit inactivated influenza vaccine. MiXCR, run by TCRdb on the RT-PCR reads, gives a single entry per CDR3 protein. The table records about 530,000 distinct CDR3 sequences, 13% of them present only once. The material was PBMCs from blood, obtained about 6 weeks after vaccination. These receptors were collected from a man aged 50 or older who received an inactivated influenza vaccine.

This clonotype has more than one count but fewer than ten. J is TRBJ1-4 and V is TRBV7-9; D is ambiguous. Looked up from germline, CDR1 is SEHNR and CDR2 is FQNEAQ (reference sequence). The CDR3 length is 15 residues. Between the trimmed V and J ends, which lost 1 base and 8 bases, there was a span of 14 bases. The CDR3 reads CASSLGSSEGEKLFF. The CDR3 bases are TGTGCCAGCAGCTTAGGTTCCTCGGAGGGAGAAAAACTGTTTTTT.

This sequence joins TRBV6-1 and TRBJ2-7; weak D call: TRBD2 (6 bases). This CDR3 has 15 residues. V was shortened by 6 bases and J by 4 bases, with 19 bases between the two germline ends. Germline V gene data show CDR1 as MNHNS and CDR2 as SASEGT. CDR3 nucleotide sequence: TGTGCCAGCAGATCCCCGGGAGCCCCCCTTTACGAGCAGTACTTC. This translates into CASRSPGAPLYEQYF.

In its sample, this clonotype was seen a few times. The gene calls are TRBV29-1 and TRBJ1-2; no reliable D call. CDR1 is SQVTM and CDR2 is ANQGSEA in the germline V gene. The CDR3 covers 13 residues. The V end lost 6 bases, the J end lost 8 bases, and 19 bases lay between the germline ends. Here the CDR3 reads CSVPRQPKDGYTF. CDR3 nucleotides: TGCAGCGTGCCTCGGCAGCCGAAAGACGGCTACACCTTC.

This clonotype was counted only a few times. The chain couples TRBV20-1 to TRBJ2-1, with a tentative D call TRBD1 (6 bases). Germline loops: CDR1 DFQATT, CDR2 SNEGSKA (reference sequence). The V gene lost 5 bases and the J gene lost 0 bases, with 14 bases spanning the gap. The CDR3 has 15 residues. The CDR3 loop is CSASTTGSSYNEQFF. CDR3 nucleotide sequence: TGCAGTGCTTCAACGACAGGCAGCTCCTACAATGAGCAGTTCTTC.

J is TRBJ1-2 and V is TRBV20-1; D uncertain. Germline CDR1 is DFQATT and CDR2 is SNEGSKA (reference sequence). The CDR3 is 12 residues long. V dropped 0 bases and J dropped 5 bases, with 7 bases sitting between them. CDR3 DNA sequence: TGCAGTGCTAGAGACCGACCTTATGGCTACACCTTC. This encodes CSARDRPYGYTF.

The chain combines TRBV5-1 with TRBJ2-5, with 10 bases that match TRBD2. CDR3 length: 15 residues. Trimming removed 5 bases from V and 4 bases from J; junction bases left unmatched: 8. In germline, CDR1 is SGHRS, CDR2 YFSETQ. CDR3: CASSAAGGLGETQYF. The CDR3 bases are TGCGCCAGCAGTGCAGCGGGGGGGCTAGGAGAGACCCAGTACTTC.

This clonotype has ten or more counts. Here the CDR3 reads CSARGSGQINEKLFF. CDR3 nucleotides: TGCAGTGCTAGAGGCTCCGGACAAATTAATGAAAAACTGTTTTTT. The chain carries TRBV20-1 and TRBJ1-4; a possible D gene is TRBD1 (5 bases). Trimming left V 1 base short and J 4 bases short, with 13 bases between. CDR3 length equals 15 residues. CDR1 and CDR2 from the germline V gene are DFQATT and SNEGSKA (reference sequence).

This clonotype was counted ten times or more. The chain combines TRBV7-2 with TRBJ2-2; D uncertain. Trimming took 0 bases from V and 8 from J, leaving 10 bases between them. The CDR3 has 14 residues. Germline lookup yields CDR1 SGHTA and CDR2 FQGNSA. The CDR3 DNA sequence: TGTGCCAGCAGCTTAGCCACCGGCAAGGGGGAGCTGTTTTTT. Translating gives CASSLATGKGELFF.

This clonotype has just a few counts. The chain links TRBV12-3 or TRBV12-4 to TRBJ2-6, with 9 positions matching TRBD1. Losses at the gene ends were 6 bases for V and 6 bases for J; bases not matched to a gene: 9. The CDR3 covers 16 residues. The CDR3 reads CASSRRDRDEANVLTF. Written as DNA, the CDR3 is TGTGCCAGCAGCCGCAGGGACAGGGATGAGGCCAACGTCCTGACTTTC.

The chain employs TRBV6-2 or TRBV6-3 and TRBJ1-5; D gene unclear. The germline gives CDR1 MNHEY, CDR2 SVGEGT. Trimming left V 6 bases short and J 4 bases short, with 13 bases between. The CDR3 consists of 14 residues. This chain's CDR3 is CASRWGGKNQPQHF. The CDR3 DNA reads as TGTGCCAGCAGGTGGGGAGGCAAGAATCAGCCCCAGCATTTT.

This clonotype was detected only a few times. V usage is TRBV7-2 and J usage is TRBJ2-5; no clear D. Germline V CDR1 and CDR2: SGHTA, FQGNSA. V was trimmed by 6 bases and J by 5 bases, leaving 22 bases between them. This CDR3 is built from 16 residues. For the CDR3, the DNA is TGTGCCAGCAGTCAAGGGTTGTCTAGGCCCGTGGAGACCCAGTACTTC. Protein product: CASSQGLSRPVETQYF.

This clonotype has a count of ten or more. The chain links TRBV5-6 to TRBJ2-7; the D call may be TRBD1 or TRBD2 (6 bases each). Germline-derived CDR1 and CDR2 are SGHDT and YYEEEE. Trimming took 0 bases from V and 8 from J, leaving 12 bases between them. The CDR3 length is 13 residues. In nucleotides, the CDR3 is TGTGCCAGCAGCTTGGGAGGGGGGTTCAAGCAGTACTTC. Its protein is CASSLGGGFKQYF.

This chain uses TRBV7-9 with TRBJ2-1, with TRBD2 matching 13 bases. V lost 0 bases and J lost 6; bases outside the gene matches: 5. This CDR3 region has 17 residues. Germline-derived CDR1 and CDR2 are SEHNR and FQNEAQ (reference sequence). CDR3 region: CASSLAPGLAGPNEQFF. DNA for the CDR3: TGTGCCAGCAGCTTAGCCCCGGGACTAGCGGGACCCAATGAGCAGTTCTTC.

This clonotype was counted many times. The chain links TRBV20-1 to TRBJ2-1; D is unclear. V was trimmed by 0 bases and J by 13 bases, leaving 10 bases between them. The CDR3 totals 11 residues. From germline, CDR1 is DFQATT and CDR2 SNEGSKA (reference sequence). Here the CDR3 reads CSARDLNDQFF. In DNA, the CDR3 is TGCAGTGCTAGAGATCTCAACGACCAGTTCTTC.

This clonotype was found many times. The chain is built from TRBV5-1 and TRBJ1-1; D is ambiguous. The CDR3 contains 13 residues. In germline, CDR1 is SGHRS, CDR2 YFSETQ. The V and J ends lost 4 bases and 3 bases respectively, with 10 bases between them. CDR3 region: CASSPVADTEAFF. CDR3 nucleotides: TGCGCCAGCAGCCCGGTGGCTGACACTGAAGCTTTCTTT.

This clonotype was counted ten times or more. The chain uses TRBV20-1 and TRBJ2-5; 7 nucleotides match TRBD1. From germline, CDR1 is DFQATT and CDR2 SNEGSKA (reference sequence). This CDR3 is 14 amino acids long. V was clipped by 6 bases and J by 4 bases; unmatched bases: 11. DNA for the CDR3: TGCAGTGCCAAAAGGGGGCGGCGTGGAGAGACCCAGTACTTC. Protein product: CSAKRGRRGETQYF.

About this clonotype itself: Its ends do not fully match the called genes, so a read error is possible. The CDR3 reads CASSRGQGSYEQHF. The CDR3 DNA follows: TGTGCCAGCAGTCGTGGACAGGGTTCCTACGAGCAGCACTTC. V usage is TRBV6-1 and J usage is TRBJ2-7; 8 positions match TRBD1. The CDR3 is 14 amino acids. Germline CDR1 MNHNS, CDR2 SASEGT.

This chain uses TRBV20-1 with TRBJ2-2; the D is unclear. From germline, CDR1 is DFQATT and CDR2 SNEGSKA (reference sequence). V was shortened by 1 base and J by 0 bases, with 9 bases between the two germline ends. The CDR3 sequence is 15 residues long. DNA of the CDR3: TGCAGTGCTAGAGGAATTTGGACGAACACCGGGGAGCTGTTTTTT. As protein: CSARGIWTNTGELFF.

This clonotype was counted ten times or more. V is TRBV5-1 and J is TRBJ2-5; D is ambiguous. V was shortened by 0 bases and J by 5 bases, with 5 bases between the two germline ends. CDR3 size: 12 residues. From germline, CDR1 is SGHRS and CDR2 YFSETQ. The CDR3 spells CASSLDAETQYF. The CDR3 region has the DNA TGCGCCAGCAGCTTGGATGCGGAGACCCAGTACTTC.

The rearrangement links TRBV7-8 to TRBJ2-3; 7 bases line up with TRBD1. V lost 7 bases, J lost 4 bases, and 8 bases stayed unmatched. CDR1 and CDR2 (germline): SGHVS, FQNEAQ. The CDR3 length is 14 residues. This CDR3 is CASTPTGIPDTQYF. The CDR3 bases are TGTGCCAGCACCCCGACAGGGATTCCAGATACGCAGTATTTT.

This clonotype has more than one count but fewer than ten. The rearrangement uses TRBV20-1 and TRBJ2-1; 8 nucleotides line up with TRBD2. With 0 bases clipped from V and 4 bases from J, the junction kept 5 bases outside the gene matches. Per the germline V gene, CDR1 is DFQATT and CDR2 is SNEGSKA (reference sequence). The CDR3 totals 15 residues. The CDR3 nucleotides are TGCAGTGCTAGAGATCGAGCTAGCGGGTACAATGAGCAGTTCTTC. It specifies CSARDRASGYNEQFF.

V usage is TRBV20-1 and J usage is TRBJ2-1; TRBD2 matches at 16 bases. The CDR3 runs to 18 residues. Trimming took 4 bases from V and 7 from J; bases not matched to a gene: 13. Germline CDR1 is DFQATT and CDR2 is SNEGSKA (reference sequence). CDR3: CSAKVGMGLAGGLNEQFF. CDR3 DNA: TGCAGTGCTAAGGTGGGAATGGGACTAGCGGGAGGGCTGAATGAGCAGTTCTTC.

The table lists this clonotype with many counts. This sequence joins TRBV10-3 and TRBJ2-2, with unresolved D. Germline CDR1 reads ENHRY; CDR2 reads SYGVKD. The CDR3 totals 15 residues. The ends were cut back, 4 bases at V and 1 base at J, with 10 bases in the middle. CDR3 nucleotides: TGTGCCATCAGTGTGGGCGGTCGGAACACCGGGGAGCTGTTTTTT. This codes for CAISVGGRNTGELFF.

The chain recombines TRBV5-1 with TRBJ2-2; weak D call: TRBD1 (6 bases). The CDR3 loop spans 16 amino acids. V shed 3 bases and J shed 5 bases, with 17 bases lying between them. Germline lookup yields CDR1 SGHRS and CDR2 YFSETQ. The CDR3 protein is CASSWRPDSTTGELFF. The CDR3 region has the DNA TGCGCCAGCAGCTGGCGCCCGGACAGTACAACCGGGGAGCTGTTTTTT.

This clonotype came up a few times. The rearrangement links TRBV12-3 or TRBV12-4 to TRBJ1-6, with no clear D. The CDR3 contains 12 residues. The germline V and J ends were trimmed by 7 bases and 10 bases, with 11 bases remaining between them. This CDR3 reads CASTNPSSPLHF. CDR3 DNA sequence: TGTGCCAGCACCAACCCCTCCTCACCCCTCCACTTT.